These 13 T cell receptor beta chains were all obtained from the same sample, sequenced in a study of shared clonotypes between healthy human individuals. Naive CD8 cells lacked CD45RO and underwent positive selection for CCR7, leaving out terminally differentiated effector memory CD45RA+ cells. TCRdb's table, derived via immunoSEQ multiplex PCR, lists solely in-frame clones and lacks some. Counted here are fewer than 700,000 clones, 95% occurring once; the ten biggest clones make up approximately 0.11%. Material: naive CD8+ T cells sorted from blood. These receptors originate from a woman aged 30 to 39 in good health.

The chain couples TRBV7-6 to TRBJ2-7, with D maybe TRBD1 (5 bases). The CDR3 has 13 amino acids. Per the germline V gene, CDR1 is SGHVS and CDR2 is FNYEAQ. Trimming cost V 1 base and J 5 bases, with 9 bases left between them. CDR3 in DNA: TGTGCCAGCAGCTTAGGCAGGGTCAACGAGCAGTACTTC. Amino acid sequence: CASSLGRVNEQYF. The full variable domain, with the rest looked up from reference TRBV7-6 and TRBJ2-7, is GAGVSQSPRYKVTKRGQDVALRCDPISGHVSLYWYRQALGQGPEFLTYFNYEAQQDKSGLPNDRFSAERPEGSISTLTIQRTEQRDSAMYRCASSLGRVNEQYFGPGTRLTVT.

V and J are TRBV5-6 and TRBJ2-7, with 9 bases aligning to TRBD1. From germline, CDR1 is SGHDT and CDR2 YYEEEE. With V trimmed by 0 bases and J by 2 bases, 9 bases remained unmatched. This CDR3 has 17 residues. In nucleotides, the CDR3 is TGTGCCAGCAGCTTGGAAGGACAGGGGATACAGGCCTACGAGCAGTACTTC. Its protein product is CASSLEGQGIQAYEQYF.

The chain uses TRBV14 and TRBJ2-7, with TRBD1 matching over 7 bases. From germline, CDR1 is SGHDN and CDR2 FVKESK. Germline trimming cut 0 bases from V and 3 bases from J; bases unmatched to any gene: 20. This CDR3 is built from 20 residues. The CDR3 nucleotides are TGTGCCAGCAGCCAAGAACGGTGGATCGGGGACAGTACAACTTACTACGAGCAGTACTTC. Translating it yields CASSQERWIGDSTTYYEQYF.

The chain's CDR3 is CASSPTSSYEQYF. The CDR3 DNA reads as TGCGCCAGCAGTCCGACGAGCTCCTACGAGCAGTACTTC. The chain uses TRBV10-1 and TRBJ2-7; D is unresolved. Per the germline V gene, CDR1 is WNHNN and CDR2 is SYGVQD (reference sequence). This CDR3 contains 13 residues. Trimming pared 5 bases from V and 0 bases from J, leaving 8 bases between.

The rearrangement links TRBV4-1 to TRBJ1-5, with unresolved D. The CDR3 is made up of 13 amino acids. Looked up from germline, CDR1 is MGHRA and CDR2 is YSYEKL. Trimming removed 4 bases at V and 7 bases at J, with 11 bases between. This chain's CDR3 is CASSLDAGQPQHF. DNA of the CDR3: TGCGCCAGCAGCCTGGACGCGGGCCAGCCCCAGCATTTT.

This sequence joins TRBV2 and TRBJ2-3; possible D gene TRBD2, 6 bases. The CDR3 totals 16 residues. Germline assignment: CDR1 SNHLY and CDR2 FYNNEI. V dropped 2 bases and J dropped 2 bases, with 14 bases sitting between them. In DNA, the CDR3 is TGTGCCAGCAGTGAAAGTACCGGGGGAGTCACAGATACGCAGTATTTT. Translation gives CASSESTGGVTDTQYF.

The gene calls are TRBV7-6 and TRBJ2-7; no reliable D call. The CDR3 runs 12 residues. Deletions cut 0 bases from V and 6 bases from J, with 6 bases between. Germline V gene sequence: CDR1 SGHVS, CDR2 FNYEAQ. In nucleotides, the CDR3 is TGTGCCAGCAGCTTAGCGGTTGGCGAGCAGTACTTC. Protein: CASSLAVGEQYF.

Remarks on this clone: The same CDR3 can be traced to other DNA sequences in this sample. The rearrangement joins TRBV28 to TRBJ2-7; 12 nucleotides agree with TRBD2. The CDR3 contains 14 residues. Germline CDR1 MDHEN, CDR2 SYDVKM. Germline trimming cut 4 bases from V and 4 bases from J; bases unmatched to any gene: 2. The DNA of the CDR3 is TGTGCCAGCAGTTGGACTAGCGGGACATACGAGCAGTACTTC. It is translated as CASSWTSGTYEQYF.

V is TRBV7-9 and J is TRBJ1-4; the match to TRBD1 covers 7 bases. J gave up 3 bases and V 5 bases, and 9 bases lay outside the gene matches. Looked up from germline, CDR1 is SEHNR and CDR2 is FQNEAQ (reference sequence). The CDR3 runs to 16 residues. CDR3 in DNA: TGTGCCAGCAGCCCCCTCCGGACAGGCCCTAATGAAAAACTGTTTTTT. This encodes CASSPLRTGPNEKLFF.

The genes are TRBV19 and TRBJ1-1, with D hard to call. There are 13 residues in the CDR3. Trimming stripped 0 bases from V and 8 bases from J, with 10 bases between. In germline, CDR1 is LNHDA, CDR2 SQIVND (reference sequence). CDR3 coding DNA: TGTGCCAGTAGTATAGATCCGTCTGGGGAAGCTTTCTTT. Amino acids: CASSIDPSGEAFF.

V usage is TRBV6-1 and J usage is TRBJ1-1; D uncertain. CDR1 MNHNS and CDR2 SASEGT come from the germline V gene. Trimming stripped 7 bases from V and 2 bases from J, with 17 bases between. This CDR3 has 15 amino acids. The CDR3 DNA reads as TGTGCCAGCAACCCCCCGAGGCGGAGAAACACTGAAGCTTTCTTT. It specifies CASNPPRRRNTEAFF.

The chain is built from TRBV6-5 and TRBJ2-1, with 9 bases matching TRBD1. There are 15 residues in the CDR3. V was clipped by 5 bases and J by 8 bases; unmatched bases: 10. The germline gives CDR1 MNHEY, CDR2 SVGAGI. CDR3 loop: CASSSFGQGSDEQFF. In nucleotides, the CDR3 is TGTGCCAGCAGTAGCTTTGGACAGGGGAGCGATGAGCAGTTCTTC.

The genes are TRBV7-6 and TRBJ2-3; 8 positions match TRBD2. The CDR3 contains 16 residues. Trimming took 4 bases from V and 5 from J; bases not matched to a gene: 11. Per germline, CDR1 SGHVS and CDR2 FNYEAQ. The CDR3 DNA sequence: TGTGCCAGCAGCTCGCCGACGGGAGGGGGTGGAGATACGCAGTATTTT. This sequence encodes CASSSPTGGGGDTQYF.